Below are 15 T cell receptor beta chains sequenced from a single sample in a study of cytomegalovirus exposure and HLA in healthy donors. The study ran its PCR with 60 Vbeta and 13 Jbeta primers. Assay used: immunoSEQ multiplex PCR; TCRdb lists only in-frame clones, some missing. This table holds hundreds of thousands of clones, around 84% found once. Sequences were obtained from PBMCs. Receptor source: a girl aged 2-10 years in good health and CMV-seronegative.

The genes are TRBV7-3 and TRBJ2-7; weak D call: TRBD2 (8 bases). The CDR3 loop spans 16 amino acids. The V gene's germline CDR1 is SGHTA and CDR2 FQGTGA. Trimming shortened V by 5 bases and J by 0 bases, and 17 bases separated the two germline ends. CDR3 loop: CASSPRGGTASYEQYF. The CDR3 DNA is TGTGCCAGCAGCCCCCGGGGGGGGACAGCCTCCTACGAGCAGTACTTC.

The chain recombines TRBV11-2 with TRBJ2-1; the match to TRBD2 covers 10 bases. Trimming removed 5 bases from V and 9 bases from J; junction bases left unmatched: 10. CDR3 length: 15 amino acids. Germline-derived CDR1 and CDR2 are SGHAT and FQNNGV. CDR3 bases: TGTGCCAGCAGCACCCTAGCGGGAGACGGAGGTGAGCAGTTCTTC. Protein sequence: CASSTLAGDGGEQFF. Filled out from reference TRBV11-2 and TRBJ2-1, the complete variable domain reads EAGVAQSPRYKIIEKRQSVAFWCNPISGHATLYWYQQILGQGPKLLIQFQNNGVVDDSQLPKDRFSAERLKGVDSTLKIQPAKLEDSAVYLCASSTLAGDGGEQFFGPGTRLTVL.

This clone was recorded once. This chain joins TRBV6-6 and TRBJ2-7; D gene unclear. Germline loops: CDR1 MNHNY, CDR2 SVGAGI (reference sequence). The CDR3 sequence is 13 residues long. V lost 0 bases, J lost 0 bases, and 3 bases lay in between. The CDR3 region is CASSYSGSYEQYF. Written as DNA, the CDR3 is TGTGCCAGCAGTTACTCCGGCTCCTACGAGCAGTACTTC.

This sequence joins TRBV6-6 and TRBJ2-7; weak D call: TRBD2 (5 bases). Germline values: CDR1 MNHNY, CDR2 SVGAGI (reference sequence). The CDR3 extends over 15 amino acids. V lost 2 bases and J lost 0, with 11 bases in between. The CDR3 nucleotides read TGTGCCAGCAGTTACAAGCGGAAGAGCTCCTACGAGCAGTACTTC. It is translated as CASSYKRKSSYEQYF.

The V gene is TRBV4-1, the J gene TRBJ2-7; D is perhaps TRBD1 (6 bases). CDR3 size: 13 residues. CDR1 is MGHRA, CDR2 YSYEKL, per germline. V was cut by 4 bases and J by 2 bases, with 9 bases left in between. The CDR3 reads CASSRQDAYEQYF. The DNA of the CDR3 is TGCGCCAGCAGCCGACAGGATGCCTACGAGCAGTACTTC.

CDR3 DNA sequence: TGTGCCAGCAGTGAGACAGGGGGCGTAGGGGCAGGTGGCTACACCTTC. Translated, it gives CASSETGGVGAGGYTF. J is TRBJ1-2 and V is TRBV2, with TRBD1 matching 10 bases. J was trimmed by 7 bases and V by 3 bases; bases with no gene match: 11. This CDR3 is built from 16 residues. CDR1 SNHLY and CDR2 FYNNEI come from the germline V gene.

This clone was counted a single time. The chain links TRBV4-1 to TRBJ1-1; TRBD1 aligns across 7 bases. J gave up 3 bases and V 2 bases, and 18 bases lay outside the gene matches. In germline, CDR1 is MGHRA, CDR2 YSYEKL. The CDR3 contains 19 residues. This chain's CDR3 is CASSQLGGRGLGLDTEAFF. In nucleotides, the CDR3 is TGCGCCAGCAGCCAATTAGGGGGCAGGGGTCTGGGTTTGGACACTGAAGCTTTCTTT.

The genes are TRBV19 and TRBJ2-7; 10 bases are a match to TRBD2. V trimming: 5 bases; J trimming: 7 bases; junction bases outside the gene matches: 8. CDR3 length: 14 residues. CDR1 and CDR2 (germline): LNHDA, SQIVND (reference sequence). The CDR3 DNA sequence: TGTGCCAGTAGTTCGCTAGCGGGAGCGACTGAGCAGTACTTC. This sequence encodes CASSSLAGATEQYF. Complete variable domain (other parts from reference TRBV19 and TRBJ2-7): DGGITQSPKYLFRKEGQNVTLSCEQNLNHDAMYWYRQDPGQGLRLIYYSQIVNDFQKGDIAEGYSVSREKKESFPLTVTSAQKNPTAFYLCASSSLAGATEQYFGPGTRLTVT.

This clone was picked up a small number of times. This chain uses TRBV4-1 with TRBJ2-1; TRBD1 matches 9 bases. The CDR3 consists of 15 residues. The germline V gene encodes CDR1 MGHRA and CDR2 YSYEKL. V shed 0 bases and J 8 bases; nucleotides not matched to a gene: 5. The CDR3, as DNA: TGCGCCAGCAGCCAAGAACAGGGGGCTTTCGATGAGCAGTTCTTC. This gives the protein CASSQEQGAFDEQFF.

The table lists this clone with a count of one. The CDR3 region has the DNA TGTGCCAGCAGCTTGGAAGCGGGGTATGAGCAGTTCTTC. Translated, it gives CASSLEAGYEQFF. The chain joins TRBV5-4 to TRBJ2-1; 7 bases fit TRBD2. The CDR3 loop spans 13 amino acids. The germline V gene has CDR1 SGHNT and CDR2 YYREEE (reference sequence). The ends lost 0 bases at V and 8 bases at J; junction bases unmatched: 2.

The chain couples TRBV5-4 to TRBJ1-1; the match to TRBD1 covers 9 bases. Germline V gives CDR1 SGHNT, CDR2 YYREEE (reference sequence). V shed 4 bases, J shed 6 bases, and the junction held 13 bases outside the gene matches. This CDR3 region has 16 residues. The CDR3 reads CASSQLPGQGKAEAFF. The DNA for the CDR3 is TGTGCCAGCAGCCAACTCCCGGGACAGGGAAAGGCTGAAGCTTTCTTT.

V and J are TRBV18 and TRBJ2-4, with TRBD1 identical over 7 bases. The CDR3 length is 16 residues. Losses at the gene ends were 3 bases for V and 5 bases for J; bases not matched to a gene: 10. From germline, CDR1 is KGHSH and CDR2 LQKENI. CDR3 loop: CASSPPGTATQNIQYF. The CDR3 DNA sequence: TGTGCCAGCTCACCTCCGGGGACAGCTACTCAAAACATTCAGTACTTC.

The V gene is TRBV5-6, the J gene TRBJ1-6, with a tentative D call TRBD1 (5 bases). Trimming cost V 4 bases and J 0 bases, with 17 bases left between them. Germline loops: CDR1 SGHDT, CDR2 YYEEEE. This CDR3 has 18 residues. The CDR3: CASSPRRGRGSYNSPLHF. CDR3 nucleotides: TGTGCCAGCAGCCCGAGGAGGGGCCGTGGCTCCTATAATTCACCCCTCCACTTT.

The rearrangement links TRBV5-4 to TRBJ2-3; 8 nucleotides align to TRBD2. CDR3 length: 16 residues. V dropped 2 bases and J dropped 6; count of bases not matched to a gene: 11. Germline values: CDR1 SGHNT, CDR2 YYREEE (reference sequence). This CDR3 reads CASSLLLSGVQDTQYF. CDR3 DNA sequence: TGTGCCAGCAGCTTACTTCTTAGCGGGGTACAGGATACGCAGTATTTT.

The CDR3 sequence is CAISTGQGRTEAFF. CDR3 bases: TGTGCCATCAGTACTGGACAGGGGAGGACTGAAGCTTTCTTT. The genes are TRBV10-3 and TRBJ1-1; 9 nucleotides line up with TRBD1. Germline CDR1 ENHRY, CDR2 SYGVKD. The CDR3 contains 14 residues. Trimming took 5 bases from V and 5 from J; bases not matched to a gene: 6.